One and the same sample provided the 9 T cell receptor beta chains below, sequenced in a study of shared clonotypes between healthy human individuals. Here immunoSEQ multiplex PCR was the method, and the copy in TCRdb shows in-frame clones only, minus some. Counted here are millions of clones, approximately 93% occurring once; the ten biggest clones make up 0.39%. Sequencing used naive CD4+ T cells from PBMCs. The subset: CD45RA+ positively selected. Receptor source: a man between 18 and 35 years old in good health. Some clones in this sample may be carry-over from other donors' samples.

The sample holds one count of this clone. The chain uses TRBV9 and TRBJ2-2, with 8 bases fitting TRBD2. The CDR3 sequence is 15 residues long. Germline lookup yields CDR1 SGDLS and CDR2 YYNGEE. The ends lost 4 bases at V and 7 bases at J; junction bases unmatched: 9. For the CDR3, the DNA is TGTGCCAGCAGCCGGCGGGGGGTTTCGAACGGGGAGCTGTTTTTT. It codes for CASSRRGVSNGELFF.

The CDR3 is CASSLGNRVRDTEAFF. CDR3 in DNA: TGCGCCAGCAGCTTGGGGAACAGGGTAAGAGACACTGAAGCTTTCTTT. J is TRBJ1-1 and V is TRBV5-1, with D possibly being TRBD1 (6 bases). The germline V gene encodes CDR1 SGHRS and CDR2 YFSETQ. V was shortened by 0 bases and J by 3 bases, with 15 bases between the two germline ends. This CDR3 is 16 amino acids long. The variable domain in full, completed from reference TRBV5-1 and TRBJ1-1, reads KAGVTQTPRYLIKTRGQQVTLSCSPISGHRSVSWYQQTPGQGLQFLFEYFSETQRNKGNFPGRFSGRQFSNSRSEMNVSTLELGDSALYLCASSLGNRVRDTEAFFGQGTRLTVV.

This chain uses TRBV5-1 with TRBJ2-1, with D tentatively TRBD2 (5 bases). CDR3 length equals 16 residues. The germline CDR1 and CDR2 sequences are SGHRS and YFSETQ. Trimming took 4 bases from V and 0 from J, leaving 14 bases between them. The CDR3 DNA follows: TGCGCCAGCAGCGTTGGTGGCGGGTTCTCCTACAATGAGCAGTTCTTC. Amino acids: CASSVGGGFSYNEQFF.

The chain has TRBV5-1 and TRBJ2-5; D remains unclear. The CDR3 extends over 16 amino acids. CDR1 and CDR2 from the germline V gene are SGHRS and YFSETQ. The ends were cut back, 0 bases at V and 1 base at J, with 13 bases in the middle. The CDR3 nucleotides read TGCGCCAGCAGCTTGGAACCTGGGGTCGGCCAAGAGACCCAGTACTTC. Translated, it gives CASSLEPGVGQETQYF.

This clone has just one count. The genes are TRBV19 and TRBJ2-5; a weak D match, TRBD1 (6 bases). Germline values: CDR1 LNHDA, CDR2 SQIVND (reference sequence). The CDR3 contains 15 residues. The germline V and J ends were trimmed by 7 bases and 4 bases, with 19 bases remaining between them. The CDR3 DNA sequence: TGTGCCAGTACCCCTACAGGGAGACCTCGAGAGACCCAGTACTTC. It specifies CASTPTGRPRETQYF.

The V gene is TRBV6-1, the J gene TRBJ1-1; D call uncertain. The CDR3 is made up of 11 amino acids. Looked up from germline, CDR1 is MNHNS and CDR2 is SASEGT. The V end was cut by 6 bases, the J end by 5 bases, with 7 bases between. CDR3 residues: CASRLVTEAFF. The CDR3 region has the DNA TGTGCCAGCAGATTGGTGACTGAAGCTTTCTTT.

V gene TRBV6-6 combines with J gene TRBJ1-2; 10 nucleotides agree with TRBD1. The CDR3 loop spans 15 amino acids. The V gene end was trimmed by 3 bases and the J gene end by 8 bases; junction bases not matched to a gene: 9. Germline CDR1 reads MNHNY; CDR2 reads SVGAGI (reference sequence). CDR3 loop: CASSYQKGQGEGYTF. CDR3 coding DNA: TGTGCCAGCAGTTATCAAAAAGGACAGGGGGAAGGCTACACCTTC.

The chain uses TRBV4-3 and TRBJ2-1; 8 bases line up with TRBD2. After removal of 1 base from V and 6 bases from J, the junction contained 8 bases not matched to a gene. The germline V gene has CDR1 LGHNA and CDR2 YSLEER. There are 16 residues in the CDR3. CDR3 in amino acids: CASSQGVVAGINEQFF. The CDR3 region has the DNA TGCGCCAGCAGCCAAGGGGTAGTAGCGGGAATCAATGAGCAGTTCTTC.

Remarks on this clone: Other DNA sequences from this sample encode an identical CDR3 as well. The chain links TRBV6-6 to TRBJ2-1; 7 bases fit TRBD2. CDR3 length equals 15 residues. The J segment lost 0 bases and the V segment lost 6 bases, leaving 5 bases of the junction unmatched. From germline, CDR1 is MNHNY and CDR2 SVGAGI (reference sequence). Here the CDR3 reads CASSLAASSYNEQFF. CDR3 DNA sequence: TGTGCCAGCAGCCTAGCGGCCAGCTCCTACAATGAGCAGTTCTTC.